Each of the 21 T cell receptor beta chains below was sequenced from the same sample in a study of cytomegalovirus exposure and HLA in healthy donors. Use of 60 Vbeta and 13 Jbeta primers characterized the PCR. Only in-frame clones appear in the TCRdb table, and some are missing; sequencing was by immunoSEQ multiplex PCR. Recorded for this sample: approximately 110,000 clones. Sequencing input: PBMCs. The receptors derive from a man in his late teens or twenties in good health and CMV-seronegative.

In nucleotides, the CDR3 is TGTGCCAGCAGCACGGACAGTGGGAGGGACACTGAAGCTTTCTTT. Its protein is CASSTDSGRDTEAFF. The chain carries TRBV7-2 and TRBJ1-1, with D tentatively TRBD1 (6 bases). The CDR3 covers 15 residues. V dropped 5 bases and J dropped 3 bases, with 16 bases sitting between them. Germline V gene sequence: CDR1 SGHTA, CDR2 FQGNSA.

The rearrangement joins TRBV28 to TRBJ2-5, with 7 nucleotides matching TRBD1. The germline CDR1 and CDR2 sequences are MDHEN and SYDVKM. J was trimmed by 5 bases and V by 5 bases; bases with no gene match: 8. The CDR3 is 14 amino acids. CDR3 residues: CASSEQGRRETQYF. Here the CDR3 DNA reads TGTGCCAGCAGTGAACAGGGGCGGAGGGAGACCCAGTACTTC.

The V call is TRBV5-1, the J call TRBJ2-5; 8 bases line up with TRBD2. CDR3 length: 14 residues. Germline loops: CDR1 SGHRS, CDR2 YFSETQ. V lost 3 bases, J lost 5 bases, and 6 bases stayed unmatched. The CDR3 bases are TGCGCCAGCAGCTGGCAAGCGGGGGATGAGACCCAGTACTTC. Translating gives CASSWQAGDETQYF.

V and J are TRBV2 and TRBJ1-2; 8 bases map to TRBD1. Trimming removed 10 bases from V and 4 bases from J; junction bases left unmatched: 5. The CDR3 sequence is 12 residues long. Germline V CDR1 and CDR2: SNHLY, FYNNEI. The CDR3 nucleotides read TGTGCCAATCCGACAGGGGCCTATGGCTACACCTTC. It specifies CANPTGAYGYTF. Combining the CDR3 with reference TRBV2 and TRBJ1-2 gives the whole variable domain EPEVTQTPSHQVTQMGQEVILRCVPISNHLYFYWYRQILGQKVEFLVSFYNNEISEKSEIFDDQFSVERPDGSNFTLKIRSTKLEDSAMYFCANPTGAYGYTFGSGTRLTVV.

The chain uses TRBV2 and TRBJ1-3; weak D call: TRBD1 (5 bases). CDR1 and CDR2 from the germline V gene are SNHLY and FYNNEI. V lost 10 bases and J 4 bases, leaving 17 bases between the germline ends. The CDR3 runs to 14 residues. This CDR3 reads CANTDTPAGNTIYF. CDR3 bases: TGTGCCAACACGGACACGCCGGCCGGAAACACCATATATTTT.

The chain joins TRBV5-1 to TRBJ1-1; unclear D gene. Germline CDR1 SGHRS, CDR2 YFSETQ. The ends were cut back, 3 bases at V and 0 bases at J, with 12 bases in the middle. CDR3 length equals 15 residues. Here the CDR3 DNA reads TGCGCCAGCAGCTCGAGGTTAACGATGAACACTGAAGCTTTCTTT. Translation: CASSSRLTMNTEAFF.

V gene TRBV4-1 combines with J gene TRBJ2-5; 8 nucleotides align to TRBD2. Germline CDR1 reads MGHRA; CDR2 reads YSYEKL. The J segment lost 9 bases and the V segment lost 3 bases, leaving 18 bases of the junction unmatched. This CDR3 has 17 residues. The CDR3 is CASSQNYLAGSGEAQYF. In DNA, the CDR3 is TGCGCCAGCAGCCAGAATTATTTAGCGGGGTCAGGGGAGGCCCAGTACTTC.

CDR3 sequence reads: CASSLNRGKGYEQYF. CDR3 nucleotides: TGTGCCAGCAGCCTAAACAGGGGGAAAGGGTACGAGCAGTACTTC. This chain joins TRBV14 and TRBJ2-7; 8 positions match TRBD1. The CDR3 extends over 15 amino acids. CDR1 is SGHDN, CDR2 FVKESK, per germline. V lost 4 bases, J lost 4 bases, and 9 bases stayed unmatched.

The rearrangement joins TRBV25-1 to TRBJ1-1; possibly TRBD1 for D (5 bases). This CDR3 has 15 amino acids. The germline V and J ends were trimmed by 2 bases and 1 base, with 11 bases remaining between them. Germline CDR1 and CDR2: MGHDK and SYGVNS. CDR3 bases: TGTGCCAGCAGTGAAGCATCAGGGCCGAACACTGAAGCTTTCTTT. Protein sequence: CASSEASGPNTEAFF.

V and J are TRBV29-1 and TRBJ2-1; TRBD1 aligns across 7 bases. With 4 bases clipped from V and 1 base from J, the junction kept 22 bases outside the gene matches. The germline V gene has CDR1 SQVTM and CDR2 ANQGSEA. The CDR3 has 20 amino acids. In nucleotides, the CDR3 is TGCAGCGTTGGGCGGCATAACGACAGGGCCACCAAGAGGTCCTACAATGAGCAGTTCTTC. Translated: CSVGRHNDRATKRSYNEQFF.

In DNA, the CDR3 is TGCGCCAGCAGCTTGCACAATTCCGATGGCTACACCTTC. Protein: CASSLHNSDGYTF. The rearrangement links TRBV5-1 to TRBJ1-2, with D hard to call. The CDR3 spans 13 residues. Trimming took 1 base from V and 6 from J, leaving 10 bases between them. Looked up from germline, CDR1 is SGHRS and CDR2 is YFSETQ. Variable domain in full (rest from reference TRBV5-1 and TRBJ1-2): KAGVTQTPRYLIKTRGQQVTLSCSPISGHRSVSWYQQTPGQGLQFLFEYFSETQRNKGNFPGRFSGRQFSNSRSEMNVSTLELGDSALYLCASSLHNSDGYTFGSGTRLTVV.

This chain uses TRBV10-1 with TRBJ2-7; D may be TRBD1 (7 bases). There are 15 residues in the CDR3. Germline loops: CDR1 WNHNN, CDR2 SYGVQD (reference sequence). Trimming stripped 3 bases from V and 4 bases from J, with 16 bases between. The CDR3 protein is CASSEGGASDYEQYF. The DNA of the CDR3 is TGCGCCAGCAGTGAAGGGGGCGCTAGCGATTACGAGCAGTACTTC.

This rearrangement joins TRBV9 to TRBJ2-5, with 8 bases aligning to TRBD1. Germline V gene sequence: CDR1 SGDLS, CDR2 YYNGEE. V lost 6 bases, J lost 5 bases, and 9 bases stayed unmatched. CDR3 length equals 14 residues. The CDR3 protein is CASTQGAVGETQYF. In DNA, the CDR3 is TGTGCCAGCACTCAGGGGGCGGTCGGGGAGACCCAGTACTTC. Complete variable domain (other parts from reference TRBV9 and TRBJ2-5): DSGVTQTPKHLITATGQRVTLRCSPRSGDLSVYWYQQSLDQGLQFLIQYYNGEERAKGNILERFSAQQFPDLHSELNLSSLELGDSALYFCASTQGAVGETQYFGPGTRLLVL.

The CDR3 DNA reads TGTGCTAGTGGTTTAGGACAGGTTTACGAGCAGTACTTC. It specifies CASGLGQVYEQYF. The rearrangement links TRBV12-5 to TRBJ2-7; 7 nucleotides align to TRBD1. The V gene's germline CDR1 is LGHNT and CDR2 FRNRAP. The CDR3 totals 13 residues. The V gene end was trimmed by 3 bases and the J gene end by 4 bases; junction bases not matched to a gene: 3.

J is TRBJ2-7 and V is TRBV5-4; possible D gene TRBD1, 6 bases. Germline CDR1 reads SGHNT; CDR2 reads YYREEE (reference sequence). V shed 4 bases and J shed 2 bases, with 16 bases lying between them. The CDR3 sequence is 15 residues long. In DNA form, the CDR3 reads TGTGCCAGCAGCCGAGTACAGGGAGCCACCTACGAGCAGTACTTC. The encoded protein is CASSRVQGATYEQYF.

The chain combines TRBV19 with TRBJ1-2; unclear D gene. V was clipped by 8 bases and J by 4 bases, with 17 bases between them. Germline CDR1 and CDR2: LNHDA and SQIVND (reference sequence). The CDR3 runs to 14 residues. The CDR3, as DNA: TGTGCCAGTTCGGTGGAGGGCCCCTTCTATGGCTACACCTTC. Its translation is CASSVEGPFYGYTF.

V usage is TRBV5-1 and J usage is TRBJ2-1, with D perhaps matching TRBD2 (7 bases). V was trimmed by 0 bases and J by 4 bases, leaving 14 bases between them. Germline loops: CDR1 SGHRS, CDR2 YFSETQ. The CDR3 totals 16 residues. The CDR3 here is CASSLGRGARYNEQFF. DNA for the CDR3: TGCGCCAGCAGCTTGGGACGGGGGGCGAGGTACAATGAGCAGTTCTTC.

V and J are TRBV4-1 and TRBJ1-1; no firm D call. This CDR3 is built from 14 residues. CDR1 is MGHRA, CDR2 YSYEKL, per germline. Trimming cost V 1 base and J 2 bases, with 8 bases left between them. The CDR3 here is CASSQVGENTEAFF. CDR3 DNA: TGCGCCAGCAGCCAAGTCGGGGAAAACACTGAAGCTTTCTTT.

The genes are TRBV11-2 and TRBJ2-5; D ambiguous. Germline V gives CDR1 SGHAT, CDR2 FQNNGV. CDR3 length: 15 amino acids. Trimming removed 0 bases from V and 3 bases from J, with 11 bases in between. Written as DNA, the CDR3 is TGTGCCAGCAGCTTAGATAGTACCGCCGAAGAGACCCAGTACTTC. Protein: CASSLDSTAEETQYF.

The chain combines TRBV9 with TRBJ2-5, with 10 positions matching TRBD1. J was trimmed by 7 bases and V by 3 bases; bases with no gene match: 9. There are 15 residues in the CDR3. Looked up from germline, CDR1 is SGDLS and CDR2 is YYNGEE. The CDR3 DNA follows: TGTGCCAGCAGCGCCCTGGGACAGGGGAGTGGGACCCAGTACTTC. Its protein product is CASSALGQGSGTQYF.

V and J are TRBV18 and TRBJ2-3; the D gene is possibly TRBD2 (6 bases). CDR3 size: 17 residues. CDR1 and CDR2 from the germline V gene are KGHSH and LQKENI. The V end was cut by 2 bases, the J end by 0 bases, with 15 bases between. This chain's CDR3 is CASSPVPAGSSTDTQYF. DNA of the CDR3: TGTGCCAGCTCACCAGTCCCTGCGGGGTCTAGCACAGATACGCAGTATTTT.